Sequencing of this T cell receptor (beta chain) was carried out in a study of blood T cell repertoires in COVID-19. Study at large: Cohort 3 donors were reported recovered after two negative PCRs, clearance, or symptom resolution. Sample material is recorded as cDNA or gDNA derived from T cells, B-cell-depleted T cells, or PBMCs.

This table comes from immunoSEQ multiplex PCR, and its TCRdb copy is limited to in-frame clones, with some not included. The sample shows some 180,000 clones, roughly 85% of them seen only once. This clone was detected once. The clonotype originates from a woman between 65 and 79 years old in a cohort exposed to, infected with or recovered from COVID-19 (not recorded which). The sequenced sample was PBMCs or T cells enriched from blood (not recorded which).

CDR3 bases: TGTGCCAGCAAACGGCAGGGCTATGGCTACACCTTC. Protein sequence: CASKRQGYGYTF. The chain couples TRBV2 to TRBJ1-2; a possible D gene is TRBD1 (5 bases). Per the germline V gene, CDR1 is SNHLY and CDR2 is FYNNEI. Between the trimmed V and J ends, which lost 7 bases and 4 bases, there was a span of 10 bases. The CDR3 spans 12 residues.